Following are 22 T cell receptor beta chains from one sample sequenced in a study of somatic mutations in cytotoxic T cells in rheumatoid arthritis (dated by TCRdb to the late 2010s). The library relied on the immunoSEQ multiplex PCR assay. TCRdb obtained this table from immuneACCESS and retained in-frame rearrangements with V and J assigned. These tables miss some clones; where compared with another copy, unresolved V genes account for less than half of the shortfall, and the remainder is unexplained. The sample includes 9,400 or so clones, with 70% to 85% observed a single time. The ten largest clones add up to approximately 35% of the sample. Sequencing input: CD8+ T cells sorted from blood. The origin of the receptors is a woman aged 45-59 years in good health.

The V gene is TRBV7-8, the J gene TRBJ2-3; 11 bases match TRBD2. This CDR3 comprises 15 residues. CDR1 SGHVS and CDR2 FQNEAQ come from the germline V gene. The V segment lost 4 bases and the J segment 4 bases; nucleotides outside the gene matches: 4. CDR3 residues: CASSSRTSGSDTQYF. The CDR3 DNA reads TGTGCCAGCAGCTCGCGGACTAGCGGGTCAGATACGCAGTATTTT. Combining the CDR3 with reference TRBV7-8 and TRBJ2-3 gives the whole variable domain GAGVSQSPRYKVAKRGQDVALRCDPISGHVSLFWYQQALGQGPEFLTYFQNEAQLDKSGLPSDRFFAERPEGSVSTLKIQRTQQEDSAVYLCASSSRTSGSDTQYFGPGTRLTVL.

The chain carries TRBV7-9 and TRBJ2-7, with 8 bases aligning to TRBD1. Trimming took 5 bases from V and 3 from J; bases not matched to a gene: 12. CDR1 is SEHNR and CDR2 is FQNEAQ in the germline V gene (reference sequence). The CDR3 extends over 16 amino acids. The CDR3 DNA sequence: TGTGCCAGCAGCCCCCCCACGCCGGACAGGGTCTACGAGCAGTACTTC. Protein: CASSPPTPDRVYEQYF.

The V and J genes are TRBV11-3 and TRBJ1-1; the D is unclear. Germline assignment: CDR1 SGHNT and CDR2 YENEEA. This CDR3 is built from 13 residues. V was clipped by 8 bases and J by 3 bases, with 13 bases between them. The CDR3 nucleotides read TGTGCCAGCCTCGGGAGAAAAGACACTGAAGCTTTCTTT. It codes for CASLGRKDTEAFF.

The chain employs TRBV7-2 and TRBJ2-5; a weak D match, TRBD1 (5 bases). CDR3 size: 19 residues. The V gene's germline CDR1 is SGHTA and CDR2 FQGNSA. V was pared by 1 base and J by 1 base, with 22 bases between. The CDR3 sequence is CASSLGSQGAGPLQETQYF. The DNA for the CDR3 is TGTGCCAGCAGCTTAGGGTCGCAGGGTGCCGGGCCCCTCCAAGAGACCCAGTACTTC. Full variable domain (rest looked up from reference TRBV7-2 and TRBJ2-5): GAGVSQSPSNKVTEKGKDVELRCDPISGHTALYWYRQSLGQGLEFLIYFQGNSAPDKSGLPSDRFSAERTGGSVSTLTIQRTQQEDSAVYLCASSLGSQGAGPLQETQYFGPGTRLLVL.

The chain combines TRBV11-2 with TRBJ2-5; D possibly corresponds to TRBD2 (7 bases). The CDR3 sequence is 15 residues long. Germline CDR1 and CDR2: SGHAT and FQNNGV. V was pared by 4 bases and J by 4 bases, with 16 bases between. The CDR3 DNA is TGTGCCAGCAGCTCCCCCCCCGCGGGGGCAGAGACCCAGTACTTC. Its translation is CASSSPPAGAETQYF.

V and J are TRBV19 and TRBJ1-1; 8 positions agree with TRBD1. CDR1 and CDR2 (germline): LNHDA, SQIVND (reference sequence). The V gene end was trimmed by 4 bases and the J gene end by 0 bases; junction bases not matched to a gene: 4. This CDR3 spans 15 amino acids. The CDR3 region is CASSTAGGMNTEAFF. The CDR3 coding sequence is TGTGCCAGTAGTACGGCAGGGGGCATGAACACTGAAGCTTTCTTT. The variable domain in full, with the rest retrieved from reference TRBV19 and TRBJ1-1, is DGGITQSPKYLFRKEGQNVTLSCEQNLNHDAMYWYRQDPGQGLRLIYYSQIVNDFQKGDIAEGYSVSREKKESFPLTVTSAQKNPTAFYLCASSTAGGMNTEAFFGQGTRLTVV.

The rearrangement joins TRBV2 to TRBJ2-7, with D possibly TRBD2 on 6 matching bases. This CDR3 is 15 amino acids long. Germline V lookup: CDR1 SNHLY, CDR2 FYNNEI. V was shortened by 2 bases and J by 6 bases, with 17 bases between the two germline ends. CDR3 sequence reads: CASSEYAGMIGEQYF. The CDR3 DNA reads as TGTGCCAGCAGTGAATACGCGGGGATGATCGGCGAGCAGTACTTC.

This clone was seen a handful of times. The chain uses TRBV28 and TRBJ1-2; TRBD1 might be the D (5 bases). The CDR3 spans 12 residues. Trimming left V 5 bases short and J 8 bases short, with 12 bases between. Per the germline V gene, CDR1 is MDHEN and CDR2 is SYDVKM. The CDR3 DNA sequence: TGTGCCAGCAGTCTCGACAGTTTCGGCTACACCTTC. Its protein is CASSLDSFGYTF.

J is TRBJ2-7 and V is TRBV5-4, with TRBD1 matching 10 bases. This CDR3 is 15 amino acids long. Germline V gene lookup returns CDR1 SGHNT and CDR2 YYREEE (reference sequence). Germline trimming cut 5 bases from V and 4 bases from J; bases unmatched to any gene: 9. CDR3: CASRADRGPGYEQYF. CDR3 DNA: TGTGCCAGCAGGGCAGACAGGGGGCCGGGGTACGAGCAGTACTTC.

A few counts support this clone. J is TRBJ2-7 and V is TRBV28; 8 positions agree with TRBD1. From germline, CDR1 is MDHEN and CDR2 SYDVKM. The CDR3 runs 15 residues. V shed 3 bases and J 3 bases; nucleotides not matched to a gene: 7. The CDR3 protein is CASSLRQGRYYEQYF. The DNA for the CDR3 is TGTGCCAGCAGTTTGCGACAGGGGCGTTACTACGAGCAGTACTTC.

The chain has TRBV27 and TRBJ2-1; 9 nucleotides line up with TRBD1. Germline CDR1 reads MNHEY; CDR2 reads SMNVEV (reference sequence). This CDR3 is 15 amino acids long. Unmatched junction bases numbered 14, after V lost 9 bases and J lost 8 bases. In DNA form, the CDR3 reads TGTGCCAGTAATGACCGGGACAGGGAAATCGATGAGCAGTTCTTC. This codes for CASNDRDREIDEQFF.

The chain joins TRBV5-1 to TRBJ1-4; no firm D call. V was cut by 1 base and J by 5 bases, with 12 bases left in between. The V gene's germline CDR1 is SGHRS and CDR2 YFSETQ. This CDR3 spans 15 amino acids. The DNA of the CDR3 is TGCGCCAGCAGCTTGTGGGCAGACCCGAATGAAAAACTGTTTTTT. It yields the protein CASSLWADPNEKLFF.

The chain employs TRBV6-6 and TRBJ2-7; 9 nucleotides line up with TRBD1. The ends lost 4 bases at V and 0 bases at J; junction bases unmatched: 4. CDR1 is MNHNY and CDR2 is SVGAGI in the germline V gene (reference sequence). The CDR3 spans 15 residues. The CDR3: CASSSWTGDSYEQYF. The CDR3 nucleotides are TGTGCCAGCAGTTCTTGGACAGGGGACTCCTACGAGCAGTACTTC.

The rearrangement links TRBV4-1 to TRBJ2-3; 11 bases align to TRBD2. With 0 bases clipped from V and 2 bases from J, the junction kept 13 bases outside the gene matches. Germline V lookup: CDR1 MGHRA, CDR2 YSYEKL. The CDR3 totals 20 residues. The CDR3 DNA follows: TGCGCCAGCAGCCAAGAGCACGGATTGCTAGCGGGGGGCCCCACAGATACGCAGTATTTT. This gives the protein CASSQEHGLLAGGPTDTQYF.

The chain uses TRBV29-1 and TRBJ2-1, with 8 bases matching TRBD1. CDR1 SQVTM and CDR2 ANQGSEA come from the germline V gene. The CDR3 has 12 residues. The junction had 6 bases not matched to a gene; V was cut back by 4 bases and J by 10 bases. The CDR3 loop is CSVVRQGREQFF. Written as DNA, the CDR3 is TGCAGCGTTGTTAGACAGGGGCGAGAGCAGTTCTTC.

V gene TRBV6-5 combines with J gene TRBJ2-7, with 7 bases aligning to TRBD2. With 2 bases clipped from V and 6 bases from J, the junction kept 7 bases outside the gene matches. Germline V gene lookup returns CDR1 MNHEY and CDR2 SVGAGI. The CDR3 length is 14 residues. The CDR3 protein is CASSYDGGVGEQYF. The CDR3 DNA reads TGTGCCAGCAGTTACGATGGGGGGGTGGGCGAGCAGTACTTC.

The chain links TRBV7-6 to TRBJ2-3; no clear D. CDR3 length: 16 amino acids. V was shortened by 8 bases and J by 2 bases, with 20 bases between the two germline ends. The V gene's germline CDR1 is SGHVS and CDR2 FNYEAQ. Written as DNA, the CDR3 is TGTGCCAGCCAAAAGGTACTGGGCCCTCCCACAGATACGCAGTATTTT. It codes for CASQKVLGPPTDTQYF. The whole variable domain, remainder taken from reference TRBV7-6 and TRBJ2-3, is GAGVSQSPRYKVTKRGQDVALRCDPISGHVSLYWYRQALGQGPEFLTYFNYEAQQDKSGLPNDRFSAERPEGSISTLTIQRTEQRDSAMYRCASQKVLGPPTDTQYFGPGTRLTVL.

This clone turned up a few times. This chain links TRBV7-2 with TRBJ2-2; the D gene is possibly TRBD2 (7 bases). The CDR3 is 16 amino acids. Between the trimmed V and J ends, which lost 2 bases and 6 bases, there was a span of 16 bases. Germline V gene data show CDR1 as SGHTA and CDR2 as FQGNSA. The CDR3 spells CASSLLPGGASGELFF. For the CDR3, the DNA is TGTGCCAGCAGCTTACTCCCGGGGGGCGCCTCCGGGGAGCTGTTTTTT.

The genes are TRBV27 and TRBJ2-7; D is unclear. Between the trimmed V and J ends, which lost 3 bases and 0 bases, there was a span of 12 bases. CDR1 and CDR2 (germline): MNHEY, SMNVEV (reference sequence). The CDR3 runs to 15 residues. The DNA of the CDR3 is TGTGCCAGCAGTTTGACGACTGCTAGCTCCTACGAGCAGTACTTC. This translates into CASSLTTASSYEQYF.

This clone was counted a single time. V gene TRBV2 combines with J gene TRBJ1-4; D is perhaps TRBD1 (5 bases). Between the trimmed V and J ends, which lost 3 bases and 11 bases, there was a span of 16 bases. CDR1 and CDR2 (germline): SNHLY, FYNNEI. The CDR3 spans 14 residues. Here the CDR3 DNA reads TGTGCCAGCAGTGACCAGCAGGGATTTCCGAAACTGTTTTTT. Its translation: CASSDQQGFPKLFF.

This sequence joins TRBV5-1 and TRBJ2-7; 9 nucleotides agree with TRBD1. The germline gives CDR1 SGHRS, CDR2 YFSETQ. This CDR3 is 15 amino acids long. Trimming cost V 0 bases and J 4 bases; bases outside gene matches: 5. The CDR3 DNA reads as TGCGCCAGCAGCTTGGACTGGGACAGGGCTTACGAGCAGTACTTC. It yields the protein CASSLDWDRAYEQYF.

The chain is built from TRBV27 and TRBJ1-3, with 7 bases that match TRBD1. Trimming cost V 8 bases and J 3 bases; bases outside gene matches: 7. Germline-derived CDR1 and CDR2 are MNHEY and SMNVEV (reference sequence). This CDR3 region has 14 residues. The CDR3 here is CASRTGVGGNTIYF. The CDR3 bases are TGTGCCAGCCGAACAGGGGTTGGTGGAAACACCATATATTTT.